Each of the 32 T cell receptor beta chains below was sequenced from the same sample in a study of beta chain features in type 1 diabetes. Isolated RNA was reverse transcribed in full, so expressed TCRB transcripts were sequenced. TCRdb keeps only in-frame clones here, not all; method: immunoSEQ multiplex PCR. The sample comprises about 410,000 clones, 14% of which are singletons, and roughly 0.036% rests with the top ten. Sample: naive CD4+ T cells from blood. The receptors derive from a man aged 25-45 years in good health.

The chain links TRBV29-1 to TRBJ1-1; unclear D gene. The CDR3 is 13 residues long. Deletions cut 2 bases from V and 4 bases from J, with 11 bases between. CDR1 SQVTM and CDR2 ANQGSEA come from the germline V gene. CDR3 DNA: TGCAGCGTTGAAACGGTCCCGGGCACTGAAGCTTTCTTT. Its translation: CSVETVPGTEAFF.

This clone was seen only a few times. V gene TRBV7-9 combines with J gene TRBJ2-4, with a weak D call TRBD1 (6 bases). The V end was cut by 0 bases, the J end by 6 bases, with 12 bases between. The CDR3 has 15 residues. CDR1 is SEHNR and CDR2 is FQNEAQ in the germline V gene (reference sequence). The CDR3 nucleotides are TGTGCCAGCAGCTTAGCGGGACACGGACTAAACATTCAGTACTTC. Translated, it gives CASSLAGHGLNIQYF. Full variable domain (outside the CDR3, taken from reference TRBV7-9 and TRBJ2-4): DTGVSQNPRHKITKRGQNVTFRCDPISEHNRLYWYRQTLGQGPEFLTYFQNEAQLEKSRLLSDRFSAERPKGSFSTLEIQRTEQGDSAMYLCASSLAGHGLNIQYFGAGTRLSVL.

This clone was counted only a few times. The genes are TRBV30 and TRBJ2-1; 11 bases agree with TRBD2. This CDR3 contains 14 residues. The germline V gene has CDR1 GTSNPN and CDR2 SVGIG (reference sequence). J was trimmed by 9 bases and V by 0 bases; bases with no gene match: 4. The CDR3 nucleotides are TGTGCCTGGAGTGTCGGACTAGCGGGTTCTGAGCAGTTCTTC. This gives the protein CAWSVGLAGSEQFF.

V is TRBV5-8 and J is TRBJ2-5, with TRBD2 identical over 14 bases. Germline CDR1 is SGHTS and CDR2 is YDEGEE. The V segment lost 2 bases and the J segment 0 bases; nucleotides outside the gene matches: 3. The CDR3 covers 17 residues. The CDR3 loop reads CASSFRTSGGNQETQYF. As DNA, the CDR3 is TGTGCCAGCAGCTTCCGGACTAGCGGGGGGAACCAAGAGACCCAGTACTTC. Drawing the rest from reference TRBV5-8 and TRBJ2-5, the complete variable domain is EAGVTQSPTHLIKTRGQQATLRCSPISGHTSVYWYQQALGLGLQFLLWYDEGEERNRGNFPPRFSGRQFPNYSSELNVNALELEDSALYLCASSFRTSGGNQETQYFGPGTRLLVL.

Note on this clone: The sample carries other DNA sequences with the same CDR3. This chain connects TRBV29-1 to TRBJ1-1; no clear D gene. With 0 bases removed from V and 1 base from J, the gap between germline ends came to 6 bases. Germline CDR1 reads SQVTM; CDR2 reads ANQGSEA. CDR3 size: 13 residues. The CDR3 nucleotides read TGCAGCGTTGAAGACGTACGGAACACTGAAGCTTTCTTT. It yields the protein CSVEDVRNTEAFF.

To note about this clone: Different DNA sequences within this sample yield the same CDR3. V usage is TRBV7-2 and J usage is TRBJ2-3, with D perhaps matching TRBD2 (5 bases). Between the trimmed V and J ends, which lost 2 bases and 3 bases, there was a span of 9 bases. The CDR3 consists of 14 residues. Germline V gives CDR1 SGHTA, CDR2 FQGNSA. The CDR3 reads CASSLRGATDTQYF. The CDR3 DNA follows: TGTGCCAGCAGCTTACGGGGTGCGACAGATACGCAGTATTTT.

The rearrangement uses TRBV18 and TRBJ2-3; 7 bases fit TRBD1. With 3 bases clipped from V and 0 bases from J, the junction kept 9 bases outside the gene matches. CDR3 length: 17 residues. Looked up from germline, CDR1 is KGHSH and CDR2 is LQKENI. DNA for the CDR3: TGTGCCAGCTCACCTCTTCCCAGGGGGAGCAGCACAGATACGCAGTATTTT. It specifies CASSPLPRGSSTDTQYF.

The genes are TRBV30 and TRBJ1-4; TRBD1 aligns across 7 bases. V trimming: 1 base; J trimming: 5 bases; junction bases outside the gene matches: 1. The CDR3 loop spans 13 amino acids. Germline V gene lookup returns CDR1 GTSNPN and CDR2 SVGIG (reference sequence). CDR3: CAWSADRNEKLFF. As DNA, the CDR3 is TGTGCCTGGAGTGCGGACAGGAATGAAAAACTGTTTTTT.

This clone appeared a few times. The chain uses TRBV5-4 and TRBJ2-1, with D possibly TRBD1 on 6 matching bases. CDR3 size: 14 residues. The germline V gene has CDR1 SGHNT and CDR2 YYREEE (reference sequence). Between the trimmed V and J ends, which lost 7 bases and 7 bases, there was a span of 18 bases. For the CDR3, the DNA is TGTGCCAGCGGGAAACAGAACAGGGAAAATGAGCAGTTCTTC. Encoded protein: CASGKQNRENEQFF.

The genes are TRBV30 and TRBJ2-5; TRBD2 aligns across 15 bases. The germline gives CDR1 GTSNPN, CDR2 SVGIG (reference sequence). Unmatched junction bases numbered 8, after V lost 4 bases and J lost 5 bases. There are 16 residues in the CDR3. CDR3 protein: CAWITGLAGGRETQYF. The CDR3 nucleotides read TGTGCCTGGATCACGGGACTAGCGGGAGGACGTGAGACCCAGTACTTC.

In its sample, this clone was seen a few times. The DNA of the CDR3 is TGTGCCAGCAGCTCGGACGGAGGGTCTGAAGATGCGCAGTTCTTC. This sequence encodes CASSSDGGSEDAQFF. The rearrangement uses TRBV7-9 and TRBJ2-1; D is perhaps TRBD2 (6 bases). Trimming stripped 4 bases from V and 12 bases from J, with 22 bases between. This CDR3 is built from 15 residues. Germline V gene data show CDR1 as SEHNR and CDR2 as FQNEAQ (reference sequence).

This clone has more than one count but fewer than ten. The genes are TRBV6-5 and TRBJ2-5, with 12 bases lining up with TRBD1. The CDR3 has 16 amino acids. CDR1 is MNHEY and CDR2 is SVGAGI in the germline V gene. Losses at the gene ends were 4 bases for V and 7 bases for J; bases not matched to a gene: 10. This CDR3 reads CASSWRSGTGGATQYF. The DNA of the CDR3 is TGTGCCAGCAGTTGGCGTAGTGGGACAGGGGGCGCGACCCAGTACTTC.

The chain joins TRBV5-4 to TRBJ1-1; maybe TRBD1 (6 bases). V shed 2 bases and J shed 3 bases, with 11 bases lying between them. The CDR3 is made up of 14 amino acids. CDR1 and CDR2 (germline): SGHNT, YYREEE (reference sequence). CDR3 sequence reads: CASSLGGVYTEAFF. The CDR3 coding sequence is TGTGCCAGCAGCTTAGGGGGGGTGTACACTGAAGCTTTCTTT.

This chain connects TRBV6-5 to TRBJ2-7, with D maybe TRBD2 (6 bases). Germline V lookup: CDR1 MNHEY, CDR2 SVGAGI. The CDR3 sequence is 15 residues long. V lost 0 bases and J lost 7, with 16 bases in between. The CDR3 protein is CASSYSATGVSEQYV. The CDR3, as DNA: TGTGCCAGCAGTTACTCGGCTACGGGAGTAAGTGAGCAGTACGTC.

This clone was observed a few times. The chain has TRBV5-1 and TRBJ1-6; 8 bases are a match to TRBD1. The germline CDR1 and CDR2 sequences are SGHRS and YFSETQ. V gave up 4 bases and J gave up 9 bases; unmatched junction bases: 12. This CDR3 has 16 residues. This CDR3 reads CASSPRSQGAVSPLHF. The CDR3 bases are TGCGCCAGCAGCCCGAGAAGTCAGGGGGCGGTTTCACCCCTCCACTTT.

This clone was counted only a few times. The chain has TRBV27 and TRBJ1-2, with D tentatively TRBD1 (5 bases). The germline V gene has CDR1 MNHEY and CDR2 SMNVEV (reference sequence). The CDR3 runs 16 residues. Deletions cut 3 bases from V and 2 bases from J, with 16 bases between. CDR3 residues: CASSFRQGLSNYGYTF. Here the CDR3 DNA reads TGTGCCAGCAGTTTTCGGCAGGGTCTCTCGAACTATGGCTACACCTTC.

The chain carries TRBV7-9 and TRBJ2-5; the D is unclear. This CDR3 is 11 amino acids long. Trimming took 5 bases from V and 5 from J, leaving 6 bases between them. The germline V gene has CDR1 SEHNR and CDR2 FQNEAQ (reference sequence). The CDR3 DNA reads as TGTGCCAGCAGCAAAGTGGAGACCCAGTACTTC. Translation gives CASSKVETQYF.

The V gene is TRBV5-6, the J gene TRBJ2-1; 8 bases match TRBD2. V shed 2 bases and J 1 base; nucleotides not matched to a gene: 8. Per the germline V gene, CDR1 is SGHDT and CDR2 is YYEEEE. The CDR3 runs 17 residues. This CDR3 is CASSFRLAGLSYNEQFF. Here the CDR3 DNA reads TGTGCCAGCAGCTTTCGGCTAGCGGGCTTATCCTACAATGAGCAGTTCTTC.

This clone was counted only a few times. The chain combines TRBV15 with TRBJ2-1; D could derive from TRBD1 or TRBD2 (5 bases each). The CDR3 loop spans 16 amino acids. V gave up 5 bases and J gave up 7 bases, with 21 bases separating them. Looked up from germline, CDR1 is LNHNV and CDR2 is YYDKDF (reference sequence). CDR3 amino acids: CATSSKGTRRVNEQFF. For the CDR3, the DNA is TGTGCCACCAGCTCGAAAGGGACGCGCCGGGTGAATGAGCAGTTCTTC.

The sample holds a few counts of this clone. The chain employs TRBV9 and TRBJ1-1; TRBD1 matches at 8 bases. V lost 1 base to trimming and J lost 5 bases; unmatched junction nucleotides: 7. Germline CDR1 SGDLS, CDR2 YYNGEE. The CDR3 has 15 residues. The CDR3 here is CASSVMQGAVTEAFF. The CDR3, as DNA: TGTGCCAGCAGCGTAATGCAGGGGGCAGTAACTGAAGCTTTCTTT.

The V call is TRBV2, the J call TRBJ2-2; unclear D gene. V lost 1 base, J lost 3 bases, and 9 bases lay in between. The V gene's germline CDR1 is SNHLY and CDR2 FYNNEI. This CDR3 is built from 15 residues. The CDR3 is CASSEDEGHTGELFF. As DNA, the CDR3 is TGTGCCAGCAGTGAAGATGAAGGACACACCGGGGAGCTGTTTTTT.

CDR3 sequence (DNA): TGTGCCAGCAGCTCAAAGCCCCTACCGTACGAGCAGTACTTC. It specifies CASSSKPLPYEQYF. The chain links TRBV7-2 to TRBJ2-7; D gene unclear. The CDR3 sequence is 14 residues long. Germline V gene lookup returns CDR1 SGHTA and CDR2 FQGNSA. V lost 4 bases and J lost 4, with 14 bases in between.

This clone has a handful of counts. At one boundary the junction diverges from the germline segment, which might be a read error. The V and J genes are TRBV7-2 and TRBJ2-7; D gene ambiguous. This CDR3 spans 13 amino acids. Germline V CDR1 and CDR2: SGHTA, FQGNSA. The CDR3 region has the DNA TGTGCCAGCAGCCCCGGTCTGGCAGAATTAGTGGGATTC. Translated, it gives CASSPGLAELVGF. Full variable domain (rest looked up from reference TRBV7-2 and TRBJ2-7): GAGVSQSPSNKVTEKGKDVELRCDPISGHTALYWYRQSLGQGLEFLIYFQGNSAPDKSGLPSDRFSAERTGGSVSTLTIQRTQQEDSAVYLCASSPGLAELVGFGPGTRLTVT.

The CDR3 sequence is CACSGTRVYNEQFF. In DNA, the CDR3 is TGTGCCTGTTCCGGGACTAGAGTTTACAATGAGCAGTTCTTC. The V and J genes are TRBV30 and TRBJ2-1; 8 bases align to TRBD2. Per germline, CDR1 GTSNPN and CDR2 SVGIG (reference sequence). V trimming: 6 bases; J trimming: 4 bases; junction bases outside the gene matches: 8. CDR3 length: 14 residues.

This clone was picked up a small number of times. V gene TRBV5-6 combines with J gene TRBJ2-3; no clear D. Germline CDR1 reads SGHDT; CDR2 reads YYEEEE. The CDR3 contains 13 residues. Trimming left V 1 base short and J 2 bases short, with 5 bases between. CDR3 residues: CASSLLNTDTQYF. CDR3 coding DNA: TGTGCCAGCAGCTTGCTAAACACAGATACGCAGTATTTT.

As for this clone: Other DNA sequences in the sample encode the same CDR3. The CDR3 DNA follows: TGTGCCAGTCGCAGGACCTCAAACTATGGCTACACCTTC. It yields the protein CASRRTSNYGYTF. The V and J genes are TRBV6-5 and TRBJ1-2; D gene uncertain. V was cut by 9 bases and J by 2 bases, with 13 bases left in between. CDR1 is MNHEY and CDR2 is SVGAGI in the germline V gene. The length of the CDR3 is 13 residues.

This clone came up a few times. Other nucleotide sequences in the sample specify the same CDR3. This chain joins TRBV5-1 and TRBJ2-3; TRBD2 aligns across 9 bases. The J segment lost 2 bases and the V segment lost 2 bases, leaving 3 bases of the junction unmatched. The CDR3 consists of 15 residues. The germline gives CDR1 SGHRS, CDR2 YFSETQ. In DNA, the CDR3 is TGCGCCAGCAGCTTAGCGGGAGGTACCACAGATACGCAGTATTTT. Translating it yields CASSLAGGTTDTQYF.

A few counts support this clone. One end of the junction varies from germline; a read error may be responsible. J is TRBJ2-7 and V is TRBV4-3; possible D gene TRBD1, 6 bases. The V gene's germline CDR1 is LGHNA and CDR2 YSLEER. There are 15 residues in the CDR3. The CDR3 reads CASSQEYRDRYGQYF. The DNA of the CDR3 is TGCGCCAGCAGCCAAGAATACAGGGATAGGTACGGGCAGTACTTC.

The J gene is TRBJ2-1, the V gene TRBV4-3, with 7 positions matching TRBD2. V was clipped by 0 bases and J by 8 bases; unmatched bases: 7. The CDR3 is 15 amino acids. Germline CDR1 reads LGHNA; CDR2 reads YSLEER. The CDR3 is CASSQDWLADHEQFF. Here the CDR3 DNA reads TGCGCCAGCAGCCAAGATTGGCTAGCGGACCATGAGCAGTTCTTC.

The chain is built from TRBV10-3 and TRBJ2-5; no firm D call. This CDR3 comprises 14 residues. CDR1 and CDR2 (germline): ENHRY, SYGVKD. V lost 1 base to trimming and J lost 0 bases, with 6 bases between them. The CDR3 region is CAISELGNQETQYF. The CDR3 DNA reads as TGTGCCATCAGTGAGTTGGGGAACCAAGAGACCCAGTACTTC.

The rearrangement links TRBV6-1 to TRBJ1-2, with TRBD1 matching over 7 bases. This CDR3 is built from 15 residues. Per the germline V gene, CDR1 is MNHNS and CDR2 is SASEGT. Trimming removed 6 bases from V and 1 base from J; junction bases left unmatched: 8. The chain's CDR3 is CASSERQGYNYGYTF. CDR3 nucleotides: TGTGCCAGCAGCGAACGACAGGGATATAACTATGGCTACACCTTC.

This clone was seen a few times. The chain uses TRBV25-1 and TRBJ2-5; a weak D match, TRBD1 (6 bases). Deletions cut 8 bases from V and 1 base from J, with 17 bases between. CDR3 length equals 15 residues. Germline loops: CDR1 MGHDK, CDR2 SYGVNS. This CDR3 reads CASALQGPPQETQYF. The CDR3, as DNA: TGTGCCAGCGCCCTCCAGGGGCCACCCCAAGAGACCCAGTACTTC.